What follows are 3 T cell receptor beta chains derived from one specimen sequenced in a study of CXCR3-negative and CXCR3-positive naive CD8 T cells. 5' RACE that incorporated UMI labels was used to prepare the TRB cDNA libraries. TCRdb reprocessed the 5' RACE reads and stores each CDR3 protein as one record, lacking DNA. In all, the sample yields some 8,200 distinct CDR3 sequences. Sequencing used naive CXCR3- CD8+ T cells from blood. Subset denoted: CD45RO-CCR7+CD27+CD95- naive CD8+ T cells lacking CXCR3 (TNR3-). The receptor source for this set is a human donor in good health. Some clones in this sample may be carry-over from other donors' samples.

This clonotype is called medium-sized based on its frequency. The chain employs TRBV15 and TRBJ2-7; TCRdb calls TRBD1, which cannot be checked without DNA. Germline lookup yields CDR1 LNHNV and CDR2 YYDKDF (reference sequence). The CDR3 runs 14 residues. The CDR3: CATSSRDRGYEQYF.

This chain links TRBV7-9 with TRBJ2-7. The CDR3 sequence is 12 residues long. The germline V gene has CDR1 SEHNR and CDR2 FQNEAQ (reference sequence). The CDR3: CASSLSVREQYF. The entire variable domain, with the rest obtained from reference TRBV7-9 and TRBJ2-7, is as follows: DTGVSQNPRHKITKRGQNVTFRCDPISEHNRLYWYRQTLGQGPEFLTYFQNEAQLEKSRLLSDRFSAERPKGSFSTLEIQRTEQGDSAMYLCASSLSVREQYFGPGTRLTVT.

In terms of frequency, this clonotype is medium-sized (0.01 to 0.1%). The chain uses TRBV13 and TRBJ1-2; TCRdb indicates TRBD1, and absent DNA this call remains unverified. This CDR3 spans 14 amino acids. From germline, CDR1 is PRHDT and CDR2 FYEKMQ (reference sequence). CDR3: CASSPRERDYGYTF.